This TCR beta chain derives from a study of cytomegalovirus exposure and HLA in healthy donors. Amplification used 60 Vbeta primers and 13 Jbeta primers. Clones were sequenced by immunoSEQ multiplex PCR, and TCRdb holds only the in-frame ones, with some missing. The data show fewer than 130,000 clones, over 60% seen once. V was trimmed by 2 bases and J by 6 bases, leaving 13 bases between them. The CDR3 is 14 residues long. Germline values: CDR1 SEHNR, CDR2 FQNEAQ (reference sequence). This chain connects TRBV7-9 to TRBJ1-1; possible D gene TRBD1, 5 bases. The sequenced material came from PBMCs. The clonotype was recovered from a woman aged 55-70 years in good health and CMV-seropositive. The CDR3 sequence is CASSLQGTGAEAFF. DNA of the CDR3: TGTGCCAGCAGCTTACAGGGTACGGGGGCTGAAGCTTTCTTT.